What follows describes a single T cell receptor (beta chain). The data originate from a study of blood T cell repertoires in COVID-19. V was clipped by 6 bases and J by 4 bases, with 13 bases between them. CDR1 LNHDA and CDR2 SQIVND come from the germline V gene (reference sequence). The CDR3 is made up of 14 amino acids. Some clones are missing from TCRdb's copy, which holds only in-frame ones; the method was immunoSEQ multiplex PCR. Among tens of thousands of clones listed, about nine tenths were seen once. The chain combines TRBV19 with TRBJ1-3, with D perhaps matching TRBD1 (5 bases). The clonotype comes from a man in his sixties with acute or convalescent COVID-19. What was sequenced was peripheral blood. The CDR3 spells CASSSPGRGNTIYF. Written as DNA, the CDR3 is TGTGCCAGTAGCTCCCCAGGGAGGGGAAACACCATATATTTT.